This entry describes one TCR beta chain. The entry originates in a study of control samples from healthy donors and cancer patients. V dropped 0 bases and J dropped 2; count of bases not matched to a gene: 7. The CDR3 loop spans 16 amino acids. Germline V gene data show CDR1 as SGDLS and CDR2 as YYNGEE. Here immunoSEQ multiplex PCR was the method, and the copy in TCRdb shows in-frame clones only, minus some. The sample yields around 80,000 clones, 70% to 90% seen once. What was sequenced was blood. The source is a woman between 45 and 60 years old in good health. The chain links TRBV9 to TRBJ2-7, with 8 positions matching TRBD1. CDR3 loop: CASSVDIGQGPYEQYF. The CDR3, as DNA: TGTGCCAGCAGCGTAGATATAGGACAGGGCCCCTACGAGCAGTACTTC.